This entry lists 3 T cell receptor beta chains sequenced from one sample in a study of CD8 T cells in Susac syndrome. cDNA came from roughly 0.53 to 1 ug RNA primed by random hexamers. Using its own MiXCR run on the immunoSEQ multiplex PCR reads, TCRdb lists one record per CDR3 protein. Of over 350,000 distinct CDR3 sequences listed, around 85% were seen once; the top ten hold under 0.15%. Material for sequencing was CD8+ T cells from PBMCs. The receptors were gathered from a human donor with multiple sclerosis.

The V gene is TRBV11-2, the J gene TRBJ2-2; D remains ambiguous. The V gene lost 0 bases and the J gene lost 5 bases, with 7 bases spanning the gap. Germline V gene lookup returns CDR1 SGHAT and CDR2 FQNNGV. This CDR3 spans 14 amino acids. CDR3 coding DNA: TGTGCCAGCAGCTTAGAATCTCTTACCGGGGAGCTGTTTTTT. Translation: CASSLESLTGELFF.

This clonotype was detected a few times. This chain links TRBV5-1 with TRBJ2-7, with D possibly being TRBD2 (6 bases). The CDR3 sequence is 14 residues long. CDR1 is SGHRS, CDR2 YFSETQ, per germline. Trimming took 5 bases from V and 6 from J, leaving 18 bases between them. The CDR3 region is CASSRGTSAGEQYF. CDR3 sequence (DNA): TGCGCCAGCAGTCGGGGGACCAGCGCGGGCGAGCAGTACTTC.

This chain connects TRBV9 to TRBJ2-7, with TRBD1 identical over 8 bases. The CDR3 length is 16 residues. V lost 4 bases and J lost 5; bases outside the gene matches: 14. Germline V gene lookup returns CDR1 SGDLS and CDR2 YYNGEE. The CDR3 sequence is CASSLHGGRGLNEQYF. The CDR3 bases are TGTGCCAGCAGCCTTCATGGGGGCAGGGGGCTCAACGAGCAGTACTTC.